Below, one TCR beta chain is given with its context. A few counts support this clone. Its cognate antigen has yet to be identified. No much larger clonotype is one base removed from it; base qualities were not supplied. The identical CDR3 is also encoded by other nucleotide sequences in the sample. CDR1 and CDR2 (MNHEY, SMNVEV) derive from the germline V gene (reference sequence). Taken from cysteine to phenylalanine, the CDR3 has 13 residues. Just the 39-base CDR3 DNA is kept, in frame starting at base 1. V lost 6 bases and J lost 0 bases; the stretch between them is 6 bases long. TCR CDR3 regions were amplified from genomic DNA by multiplex PCR using the deep immunoSEQ assay. For each cell subset, the extracted genomic DNA was distributed evenly across all wells of several immunoSEQ 96-well plates, and each plate served as one replicate. For sorted subsets, around 200 ng genomic DNA, equal to tens of thousands of T cell genomes, was loaded into each replicate PCR. The purified libraries were quantified using a Qubit 3.0 fluorometer, sized with a Bioanalyzer 2100, and then quantified again using the KAPA Library Quantification kit. A separate single-read 150-cycle Illumina NextSeq 550 flow cell was used to sequence each immunoSEQ 96-well plate. Processing in the source paper ran as follows. The immunoSEQ output contained only junctional sequences without quality scores, so filtering could not match that applied to full-length reads. To assign V/J genes and CDR3, sequences were annotated using PyIR, a Python wrapper for IgBLAST v1.9, with IMGT germline references. Any read was removed if the V/J assignment was weak (E-value above 1e-6), the CDR3 was missing, or the read contained stop codons, out-of-frame junctions, or ambiguous translated residues. V3J clonotypes were defined by identical inferred V gene, J gene, and CDR3 amino acid sequence. The percentage overlap between two repertoires was calculated by dividing the number of shared unique clonotypes by the size of the smaller repertoire. Three approaches were used to assess repertoire richness: RTK rarefaction, the Chao1 estimator, and Recon v2.1 estimates of unobserved clonotypes. For all TCRbeta clonotypes obtained by the gDNA method from four donors, generation probabilities were computed with OLGA. Drawn from immuneACCESS, this table holds only the in-frame rearrangements with V and J called that TCRdb kept. Clones are partly lost; checked studies trace under half to an unresolved V gene and leave the rest unexplained. V and J calls and clone size are those listed in that table; D and trimming were worked out from the DNA. The sample records about a million clones, 60% to 85% of which are singletons. About 0.89% of the sample is held by the ten biggest clonotypes.

This entry comes from a study of shared clonotypes between healthy human individuals (dated by TCRdb to about 2020). Describing the broader study: The cohort included a few men and a couple of women between 18 and 49 years of age. Per donor, leukapheresis produced somewhere between about 0.94 and 9 billion PBMCs. To increase sequencing depth and limit assay-specific biases, TCR repertoire library preparation and sequencing were carried out by different laboratories using diverse techniques. Per donor, three plates each were used for CD4 naive and CD4 memory, two for CD8 naive, and one for CD8 memory. To estimate repertoire size and how much clonotypes are shared between individuals, the study performed deep sequencing of blood TCR repertoires from a few healthy adults.

The donors were healthy, HIV-negative adults with no recently reported acute infections or vaccinations. All donors were Caucasian adults living in Nashville, Tennessee, USA. CD4+ T cells were enriched by magnetic negative selection, after which naive cells were positively selected on CD45RA and the negative fraction was taken as the memory subset. After blood collection by leukapheresis, PBMCs were isolated using Ficoll-Histopaque density gradient centrifugation and then cryopreserved in the vapor phase of liquid nitrogen. Purity and quantity of every magnetically sorted T cell population were checked by analytical flow cytometry. From each sorted fraction, genomic DNA was isolated and quantified by UV absorbance on a Nanodrop 2000c. What the research found in general, with its limitations: About 4.5% of naive CD4, 3.5% of naive CD8, 2% to 2.5% of memory CD4, and approximately 0.4% of memory CD8 clonotypes were shared across several donors. Pairwise subsampling led to the expectation that sequencing depth would affect the degree of clonotype sharing among donors. Incomplete sequencing was indicated by rarefaction of sorted-subset datasets, despite the large sequencing depth. Only blood was sampled, and tissue TCR repertoires likely differ from those in blood. Naive subsets generally had larger estimated clonotype richness than memory subsets. Because the study included only a small number of donors, the genetic and exposure-history diversity represented was limited. Clonotypes shared by all four sorted-subset donors showed higher generation probabilities than non-shared clonotypes.

This chain is built from TRBV27 and TRBJ1-5; no confident D gene assignment can be made. The source material was memory CD4+ T cells from PBMCs. Per the publication, the cell subset or site label means: CD45RA-negative fraction. The clonotype comes from a man between 18 and 29 years old in good health. Some clones in this sample may be carry-over from other donors' samples. The bases are TGTGCCAGCAGCTCAGATAGCAATCAGCCCCAGCATTTT. Translated, this is CASSSDSNQPQHF.